This TCR beta chain was captured by sequencing in a study of regulatory T cells in long-lasting Graves disease (dated by TCRdb to the early 2020s). Looking at the study overall: Antithyroid drugs had been taken for less than 3 months by newly diagnosed Graves' disease patients. Persistent Graves' disease patients were compared with newly diagnosed Graves' disease patients by peripheral blood TCR sequencing and RNA sequencing. The study took place in China and was registered as a clinical trial. A total of around 35 samples underwent TCR sequencing, from about 13 patients with persistent Graves' disease and roughly 20 patients with newly diagnosed Graves' disease.

From the cysteine up to the phenylalanine, the CDR3 has a length of 12 residues. Only the CDR3 DNA is retained, 36 bases long and in frame from the first base. Cut back by 5 bases and 6 bases, the V and J ends lie 11 bases apart. Taken from the germline V gene (reference sequence), the CDR1 and CDR2 loops are LGHDT and YNNKEL. Here is what the overall study found, with its caveats: The authors noted that the small sample size was a limitation that may lower accuracy. Patients with persistent disease shared more public clonotypes (about 2,900) than newly diagnosed patients did (about 970). Sequencing and analysis were limited to the TCR beta chain. Persistent disease showed preferential use of TRBV28, TRBJ1-2 and TRBJ2-5, whereas newly diagnosed disease favored TRBV20-1 and TRBJ2-1. Peripheral blood alone was examined, since thyroid tissue, which constituted the primary lesion, could not be accessed. Lower TCR Shannon entropy and fewer highly expanded clones were observed in persistent Graves' disease patients than in newly diagnosed patients, which suggested clonal expansion.

In its sample, this clonotype was seen many times. Its antigen is unknown. Base qualities are not at hand, and no much larger clone is one base apart. This specimen's time point label, interpreted: newly diagnosed GD, antithyroid drugs for less than 3 months. RNA was extracted from PBMCs in TRIzol for both TCR sequencing and RNA sequencing. Graves' disease was diagnosed according to American Thyroid Association guidelines. Patients were recruited from an endocrinology department in Xi'an, China. Each patient gave 7 to 9.5 milliliters of peripheral blood, collected in an EDTA anticoagulant tube. Ficoll Paque Plus density gradient separation was used to isolate PBMCs, and no further T cell sorting was performed. An Agilent 2100 Bioanalyzer and agarose gel were used to assess RNA quality, and a NanoDrop 2000 was used to measure RNA concentration. Library preparation was by multiplex PCR. Reads for this sample came from an Illumina HiSeq 4000. iRepertoire HTBI primers and Arm-PCR amplification of CDR3 regions were used to construct TCR beta libraries. Before sequencing, the PCR products went through gel purification. In the paper's pipeline: Across samples, roughly 60 TRBV and 13 to 15 TRBJ segments were identified and used for gene usage analysis of CDR3 amino acid clonotypes. Filtered high-quality paired reads were merged into contigs using COPE and FqMerger. Contigs were aligned with BLAST to IMGT TRBV, TRBD and TRBJ reference genes, and CDR3 was defined per IMGT. Any clonotype with a frequency above 0.1% was counted as a highly expanded clone. Repertoire diversity was measured by Shannon entropy, and V-J evenness by the Gini coefficient. Public clonotypes were defined as clonotypes shared by more than one individual. TCRdb's own reprocessing of the public reads used fastp at Q25 and MiXCR and kept productive beta chains. One record per CDR3 amino acid sequence lists the most common genes and DNA. TCRdb's processing, not the authors', yielded these V and J calls. Here the sample has 350,000 to 400,000 distinct CDR3 sequences; under 20% occur a single time. The leading ten clones occupy 20% of the sample.

These data are also associated with another study on T cells in Graves' hyperthyroidism and ophthalmopathy. As described in the second report: Graves' hyperthyroidism was defined as stable when no progression to ophthalmopathy occurred over 18 months of follow-up. Hyperthyroidism patients were newly diagnosed, had a disease duration of under 2 months, and were aged 18 to 65 years. Any patient with an uncontrolled infection, another autoimmune disease, pregnancy or lactation was excluded. Diagnoses relied on clinical symptoms, serum thyroxine and TRAb, thyroid ultrasound and orbital computed tomography. The TCR CDR3 was subjected to a first round of RT-PCR using the HTBI primer set and the Qiagen OneStep RT-PCR kit. Most expanded thyroid clonotypes (frequency above 0.001) were also detected in blood, a finding suggesting that blood repertoires may reflect thyroid immune responses. A 13 V-J signature model separated ophthalmopathy from stable hyperthyroidism, with about 90% sensitivity and 81% to 83% specificity in cross-validation and 80%/75% in testing. In validation, progression to ophthalmopathy was predicted by the model with 70% to 71% sensitivity and 72% to 80% specificity, a median of around 5.9 months before onset. TCR V-J signatures able to tell the groups apart were searched for in a discovery cohort of 100 patients, of whom more than 40 had Graves' ophthalmopathy and 55 to 65 had stable Graves' hyperthyroidism. Prospective prediction of ophthalmopathy was tested in an independent validation cohort consisting of fewer than 20 hyperthyroidism patients and approximately 16 patients who later progressed to ophthalmopathy. The approximately 90 discovery patients were divided at random into training and test sets in a 7:3 ratio. In several Graves' hyperthyroidism patients, the study also compared T-cell repertoires from thyroid tissue with T-cell repertoires from blood. Once sampling was done, hyperthyroidism patients were given methimazole at a starting dose of 30 mg daily, whereas ophthalmopathy patients were given high-dose intravenous methylprednisolone. Libraries were constructed in a second round of multiplex PCR, after which size selection and purification were carried out. Paired-end sequencing of the libraries was performed with 100 bp reads on an Illumina HiSeq2000. SOAPnuke was used to process the raw data, removing reads that contained adapters or uncalled bases, had a mean Phred below 15, or lacked an exact match to the constant primer or identifier. COPE v1.2.5 was used to merge high-quality paired reads, and clonotypes were defined as unique nucleotide sequences. MiTCR v1.1 was used to align the clonotypes against IMGT TRBV, TRBD and TRBJ reference segments. The analysis included only V-J combinations with a frequency above 0.0001, which together covered around 99% of the repertoires. The TCS score was defined as the ratio of F50 (clonal expansion) to E x V (chaos), calculated using BLOSUM62-based TCRdist between CDR3 peptides within each V-J. Welch's t-statistics and random forest reduced around 520 V-J features to some 14, which were used in a naive Bayes classifier (R e1071). Sample size was not statistically predetermined, and blinding of investigators to group allocation was not performed. TCR Vbeta CDR3 sequencing of 140 or so peripheral blood samples (about 45 ophthalmopathy, 75 or so hyperthyroidism and around 17 progressor patients) is reported in the paper.

This chain is built from TRBV3-1 and TRBJ2-7; no confident D gene assignment can be made. The starting material was peripheral blood mononuclear cells (PBMCs), obtained at new diagnosis, from a patient treated with antithyroid drugs. The TCR sequence derives from a woman between 18 and 30 years old with Graves disease. Donor details come from another sample of the same person, matched by shared clones. The CDR3 amino acid sequence is: CASSWANGEQYF. The nucleotide sequence reads as follows: TGTGCCAGCAGCTGGGCCAATGGCGAGCAGTACTTC.